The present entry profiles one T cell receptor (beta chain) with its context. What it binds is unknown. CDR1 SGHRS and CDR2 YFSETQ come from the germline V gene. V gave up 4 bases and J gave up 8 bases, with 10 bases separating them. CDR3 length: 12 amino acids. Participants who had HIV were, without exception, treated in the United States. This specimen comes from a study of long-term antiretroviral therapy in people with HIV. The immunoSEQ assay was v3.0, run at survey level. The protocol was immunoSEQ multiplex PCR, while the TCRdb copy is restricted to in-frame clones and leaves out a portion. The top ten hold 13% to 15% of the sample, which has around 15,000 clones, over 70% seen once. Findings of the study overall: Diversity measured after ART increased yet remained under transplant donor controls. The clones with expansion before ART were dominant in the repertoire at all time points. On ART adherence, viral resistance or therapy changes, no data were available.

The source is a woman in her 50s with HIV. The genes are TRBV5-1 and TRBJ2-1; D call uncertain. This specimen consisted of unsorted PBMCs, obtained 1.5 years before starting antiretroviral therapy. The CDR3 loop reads CASSKTLDEQFF. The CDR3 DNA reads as TGCGCCAGCAGCAAGACATTGGATGAGCAGTTCTTC. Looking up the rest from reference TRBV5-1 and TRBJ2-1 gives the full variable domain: KAGVTQTPRYLIKTRGQQVTLSCSPISGHRSVSWYQQTPGQGLQFLFEYFSETQRNKGNFPGRFSGRQFSNSRSEMNVSTLELGDSALYLCASSKTLDEQFFGPGTRLTVL.